The 17 T cell receptor beta chains below come from one sample, sequenced in a study of T cells in Graves' hyperthyroidism and ophthalmopathy (dated by TCRdb to between 2018 and 2020). Libraries were made using multiplex PCR. The sequencer was an Illumina HiSeq 2000. The TCR beta CDR3 regions were amplified from the RNA transcripts. The TCR CDR3 was subjected to a first round of RT-PCR using the HTBI primer set and the Qiagen OneStep RT-PCR kit. Using fastp at Q25 and MiXCR, TCRdb reprocessed the public reads and kept productive beta chains. Entries are consolidated by CDR3 protein sequence, retaining the most common genes and DNA. The sample records 250,000 or so distinct CDR3 sequences, about 15% of which are singletons. Clones ranked in the top ten supply 30% of the sample. The specimen sequenced was blood. These receptors all come from a woman in her forties or fifties with Graves' hyperthyroidism that later progressed to Graves' ophthalmopathy.

At least ten counts were recorded for this clonotype. This sequence joins TRBV12-3 or TRBV12-4 and TRBJ1-4, with a weak D call TRBD1 (5 bases). The CDR3 has 13 amino acids. Trimming removed 1 base at V and 7 bases at J, with 7 bases between. CDR3 residues: CASSLGQLEKLFF. The CDR3 DNA reads TGTGCCAGCAGTTTAGGACAGCTTGAAAAACTGTTTTTT.

This clonotype occurred a few times. This chain uses TRBV15 with TRBJ2-2; the D is unclear. This CDR3 spans 13 amino acids. Germline CDR1 LNHNV, CDR2 YYDKDF (reference sequence). The germline V and J ends were trimmed by 5 bases and 8 bases, with 12 bases remaining between them. The DNA for the CDR3 is TGTGCCACCAGCCCCCGGACCGGTGGGGAGCTGTTTTTT. This translates into CATSPRTGGELFF.

This clonotype was seen repeatedly, ten times or more. The chain joins TRBV20-1 to TRBJ2-3; 12 bases are a match to TRBD2. Trimming at V came to 3 bases and at J to 5 bases, leaving 9 bases not matched to a gene. The CDR3 covers 16 residues. Germline V gene sequence: CDR1 DFQATT, CDR2 SNEGSKA (reference sequence). The DNA for the CDR3 is TGCAGTGCTAGTACCGTTACTAGCGGGGGGTTAGATACGCAGTATTTT. Translating it yields CSASTVTSGGLDTQYF.

This clonotype was observed at least ten times. J is TRBJ2-3 and V is TRBV5-1; 12 bases match TRBD1. Germline CDR1 is SGHRS and CDR2 is YFSETQ. Trimming cost V 5 bases and J 5 bases; bases outside gene matches: 9. CDR3 length equals 16 residues. The CDR3 nucleotides are TGCGCCAGCAGACTCCAGGGACAGGGGGCAGGAGATACGCAGTATTTT. It is translated as CASRLQGQGAGDTQYF.

This clonotype was found many times. The genes are TRBV7-9 and TRBJ2-5; unclear D gene. Trimming took 1 base from V and 7 from J, leaving 4 bases between them. CDR1 is SEHNR and CDR2 is FQNEAQ in the germline V gene (reference sequence). This CDR3 has 11 amino acids. CDR3 sequence: CASSLEGTQYF. CDR3 nucleotide sequence: TGTGCCAGCAGCTTAGAAGGGACCCAGTACTTC.

This clonotype came up many times. This rearrangement joins TRBV2 to TRBJ1-4; D perhaps matches TRBD1 (5 bases). Per the germline V gene, CDR1 is SNHLY and CDR2 is FYNNEI. CDR3 size: 13 residues. V was shortened by 7 bases and J by 7 bases, with 13 bases between the two germline ends. The CDR3 DNA reads as TGTGCCAGCATCCGGGACGGTTCTGAAAAACTGTTTTTT. This translates into CASIRDGSEKLFF.

This clonotype showed up just a few times. This sequence joins TRBV27 and TRBJ2-7; TRBD2 matches at 15 bases. Germline-derived CDR1 and CDR2 are MNHEY and SMNVEV (reference sequence). The CDR3 is 19 amino acids. V lost 5 bases, J lost 3 bases, and 14 bases stayed unmatched. The CDR3 coding sequence is TGTGCCAGCAGTCCCCTCCGGACTAGCGGGGGGGCTGCGGGCTACGAGCAGTACTTC. Amino acid sequence: CASSPLRTSGGAAGYEQYF.

This clonotype has at least ten counts. This chain joins TRBV12-3 or TRBV12-4 and TRBJ2-7, with D perhaps matching TRBD1 (5 bases). This CDR3 region has 13 residues. V dropped 3 bases and J dropped 0 bases, with 6 bases sitting between them. The CDR3 here is CASSFQGSYEQYF. The DNA for the CDR3 is TGTGCCAGCAGTTTTCAGGGCTCCTACGAGCAGTACTTC.

Many counts were recorded for this clonotype. The CDR3 sequence: CSVTQGENTEAFF. CDR3 sequence (DNA): TGCAGTGTCACACAGGGGGAGAACACTGAAGCTTTCTTT. The V call is TRBV20-1, the J call TRBJ1-1; TRBD1 aligns across 8 bases. Per germline, CDR1 DFQATT and CDR2 SNEGSKA (reference sequence). There are 13 residues in the CDR3. J lost 1 base, V lost 7 bases, and 5 bases had no gene match.

This clonotype was found many times. The chain couples TRBV24-1 to TRBJ2-5, with a tentative D call TRBD1 (5 bases). The CDR3 is 12 amino acids. The V end lost 2 bases, the J end lost 5 bases, and 5 bases lay between the germline ends. CDR1 is KGHDR, CDR2 SFDVKD, per germline. The CDR3 DNA follows: TGTGCCACCAGTGATTCAGGGGAGACCCAGTACTTC. It specifies CATSDSGETQYF.

Comments on this clonotype: One end of the junction fails to match germline, which may point to a read error. The rearrangement links TRBV6-2 or TRBV6-3 to TRBJ2-3, with D uncertain. Germline CDR1 MNHEY, CDR2 SVGEGT. The CDR3 consists of 17 residues. CDR3 residues: CASGYSISRRSTDTQYF. Written as DNA, the CDR3 is TGTGCCAGCGGTTACTCGATCAGCAGGCGAAGCACAGATACGCAGTATTTT.

At least ten counts were recorded for this clonotype. The V gene is TRBV5-1, the J gene TRBJ2-5, with D unclear. Trimming took off 0 bases at V and 1 base at J, with 10 bases between the two ends. This CDR3 has 15 amino acids. Germline CDR1 SGHRS, CDR2 YFSETQ. This CDR3 is CASSLASDFQETQYF. CDR3 in DNA: TGCGCCAGCAGCTTGGCCTCTGACTTCCAAGAGACCCAGTACTTC.

This chain uses TRBV10-2 with TRBJ2-1, with TRBD2 identical over 7 bases. The junction had 9 bases not matched to a gene; V was cut back by 7 bases and J by 9 bases. The CDR3 is 13 residues long. CDR1 WSHSY and CDR2 SAAADI come from the germline V gene. In nucleotides, the CDR3 is TGCGCCAGCACGAGCGGGATGGAAGGTGAGCAGTTCTTC. Its protein product is CASTSGMEGEQFF.

This clonotype was seen a few times. This chain joins TRBV7-9 and TRBJ1-4; the match to TRBD1 covers 9 bases. This CDR3 is 16 amino acids long. V shed 1 base and J 7 bases; nucleotides not matched to a gene: 7. CDR1 and CDR2 (germline): SEHNR, FQNEAQ (reference sequence). Written as DNA, the CDR3 is TGTGCCAGCAGCTTAGGGGACAGGGACTCTTCTGAAAAACTGTTTTTT. It yields the protein CASSLGDRDSSEKLFF.

This clonotype was picked up many times. V and J are TRBV2 and TRBJ1-1, with D tentatively TRBD1 (5 bases). CDR1 is SNHLY and CDR2 is FYNNEI in the germline V gene. This CDR3 has 12 amino acids. V was shortened by 11 bases and J by 2 bases, with 12 bases between the two germline ends. CDR3 sequence: CAAQGSNTEAFF. The CDR3 nucleotides are TGTGCCGCCCAGGGCAGTAACACTGAAGCTTTCTTT. The full variable domain, its missing parts supplied by reference TRBV2 and TRBJ1-1, is EPEVTQTPSHQVTQMGQEVILRCVPISNHLYFYWYRQILGQKVEFLVSFYNNEISEKSEIFDDQFSVERPDGSNFTLKIRSTKLEDSAMYFCAAQGSNTEAFFGQGTRLTVV.

The chain combines TRBV29-1 with TRBJ1-3; D not resolved. The germline V gene has CDR1 SQVTM and CDR2 ANQGSEA. Trimming shortened V by 6 bases and J by 0 bases, and 12 bases separated the two germline ends. CDR3 length: 14 amino acids. The CDR3: CSVGGVSSGNTIYF. CDR3 in DNA: TGCAGCGTGGGTGGGGTTAGCTCTGGAAACACCATATATTTT.

This clonotype was seen ten or more times. The rearrangement uses TRBV18 and TRBJ1-1; tentative D call: TRBD1 (6 bases). CDR1 is KGHSH, CDR2 LQKENI, per germline. This CDR3 contains 15 residues. Between the trimmed V and J ends, which lost 2 bases and 3 bases, there was a span of 13 bases. CDR3 protein: CASSPRMGAYTEAFF. Written as DNA, the CDR3 is TGTGCCAGCTCACCAAGGATGGGGGCCTACACTGAAGCTTTCTTT. Combining the CDR3 with reference TRBV18 and TRBJ1-1 gives the whole variable domain NAGVMQNPRHLVRRRGQEARLRCSPMKGHSHVYWYRQLPEEGLKFMVYLQKENIIDESGMPKERFSAEFPKEGPSILRIQQVVRGDSAAYFCASSPRMGAYTEAFFGQGTRLTVV.